This TCR beta chain was profiled in a study of blood T cell repertoires in COVID-19. There are 14 residues in the CDR3. Germline CDR1 and CDR2: MNHEY and SVGAGI. V lost 11 bases, J lost 2 bases, and 9 bases stayed unmatched. The protocol was immunoSEQ multiplex PCR, while the TCRdb copy is restricted to in-frame clones and leaves out a portion. Of under 100,000 clones in the sample, around 90% were seen once. The chain has TRBV6-5 and TRBJ2-3, with 8 bases aligning to TRBD2. The clonotype originates from a woman in her seventies with acute or convalescent COVID-19. Specimen: peripheral blood. The CDR3 is CAPGGGGITDTQYF. In DNA, the CDR3 is TGTGCCCCGGGGGGGGGCGGGATCACAGATACGCAGTATTTT.